Sequencing of this TCR beta chain was carried out in a study of cytomegalovirus exposure and HLA in healthy donors. Study results and caveats: Per a prior analysis, the majority of TCR beta V segments were productive roughly 90% or roughly 30% of the time.

Germline V gene data show CDR1 as LNHDA and CDR2 as SQIVND (reference sequence). The V and J ends lost 5 bases and 4 bases, in that order; junction bases with no gene match: 10. The CDR3 runs to 17 residues. PCR used 60 Vbeta primers and 13 Jbeta primers. Per the study methods: In a later analysis, about 12 million of about 80 million unique beta chains occurred in at least two donors. Profiling relied on immunoSEQ multiplex PCR, and the TCRdb table lists in-frame clones only, not all of them. The DNA gave D and trimming, while V, J and clone size come from that table. The repertoire holds under 200,000 clones, around 73% seen once, with under 2.5% in the top ten. This clone has a single count. Its specificity is not known.

Sequenced sample: PBMCs. The sequence came from a man between 60 and 70 years old in good health and CMV-seronegative. V is TRBV19 and J is TRBJ2-5; 13 nucleotides agree with TRBD2. The CDR3 DNA sequence: TGTGCCAGTAGTTCCCCCTGGACTAGCGGGAGAGGAGAGACCCAGTACTTC. Encoded protein: CASSSPWTSGRGETQYF. Filled out from reference TRBV19 and TRBJ2-5, the complete variable domain reads DGGITQSPKYLFRKEGQNVTLSCEQNLNHDAMYWYRQDPGQGLRLIYYSQIVNDFQKGDIAEGYSVSREKKESFPLTVTSAQKNPTAFYLCASSSPWTSGRGETQYFGPGTRLLVL.